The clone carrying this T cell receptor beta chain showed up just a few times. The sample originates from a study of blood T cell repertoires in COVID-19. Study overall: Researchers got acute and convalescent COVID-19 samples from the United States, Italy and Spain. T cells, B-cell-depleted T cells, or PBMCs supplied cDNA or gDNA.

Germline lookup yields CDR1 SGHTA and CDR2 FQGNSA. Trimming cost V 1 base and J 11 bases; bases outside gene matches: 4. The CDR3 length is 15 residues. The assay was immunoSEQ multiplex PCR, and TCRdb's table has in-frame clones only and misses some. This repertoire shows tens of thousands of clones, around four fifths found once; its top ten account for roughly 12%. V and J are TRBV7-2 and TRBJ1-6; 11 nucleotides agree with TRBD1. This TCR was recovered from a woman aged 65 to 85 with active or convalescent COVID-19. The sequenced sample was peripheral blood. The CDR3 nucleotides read TGTGCCAGCAGCTTAGGGGACAGGGGGAAGGCACCCCTCCACTTT. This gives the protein CASSLGDRGKAPLHF.